This T cell receptor beta chain was recorded in a study of neurological immune-mediated disorders. Overall study findings and caveats: None of the CDR3 amino acid sequences in expanded clones turned up in more than one subject, which points to private repertoires in all groups. The most TCR clonal expansion was seen in HTLV-1-associated myelopathy, whereas the least was seen in multiple sclerosis, below the level in healthy controls.

Sequencing runs each yielded over 170 million TCR-beta sequences from 15-18 subjects. TCRdb recomputed calls from the 5' RACE reads with MiXCR, one row per CDR3 protein. Among approximately 51,000 distinct CDR3 sequences listed, about 3% were seen once. The length of the CDR3 is 13 residues. Per the germline V gene, CDR1 is DFQATT and CDR2 is SNEGSKA (reference sequence). This clonotype was detected a few times. Its specificity is not known. One junction end disagrees with the germline gene, perhaps due to a read error. The study built unsorted libraries from 2 million PBMCs kept at -80 C. The receptor was derived from a man in his forties or fifties with multiple sclerosis. The sample consisted of PBMCs. The V gene is TRBV20-1, the J gene TRBJ1-6; no firm D call. CDR3 in DNA: TGCAGTGCTAGCGCCAGATTTAATTCACCCCTCAACTTT. Residues: CSASARFNSPLNF.